The 18 T cell receptor beta chains listed next were all sequenced from one sample in a study of blood T cells in healthy people across ages. A second PCR of 7 to 11 cycles used a sample-barcoded 5' primer and a J-beta primer mix. A single record per CDR3 protein comes from TCRdb applying MiXCR to the 5' RACE reads. The sample holds 450,000 to 700,000 distinct CDR3 sequences; roughly 29% are singletons and the top ten take around 20%. Sequencing used blood. Receptor source: a woman between 65 and 79 years old in good health.

This chain joins TRBV20-1 and TRBJ1-4, with D perhaps matching TRBD1 (5 bases). The CDR3 runs 15 residues. CDR1 and CDR2 (germline): DFQATT, SNEGSKA (reference sequence). V was pared by 4 bases and J by 8 bases, with 20 bases between. The CDR3: CSATPGGYSPEKLFF. DNA of the CDR3: TGCAGTGCTACCCCCGGGGGGTATAGCCCAGAAAAACTGTTTTTT.

This chain joins TRBV9 and TRBJ1-1; D is undetermined. The length of the CDR3 is 15 residues. The germline gives CDR1 SGDLS, CDR2 YYNGEE. V was pared by 4 bases and J by 4 bases, with 17 bases between. CDR3 in amino acids: CASSPRPGSGTEAFF. CDR3 DNA sequence: TGTGCCAGCAGCCCGCGGCCCGGAAGTGGCACTGAAGCTTTCTTT.

The chain carries TRBV7-9 and TRBJ2-7; D remains unclear. Per the germline V gene, CDR1 is SEHNR and CDR2 is FQNEAQ (reference sequence). This CDR3 comprises 13 residues. V was clipped by 6 bases and J by 0 bases, with 9 bases between them. In DNA, the CDR3 is TGTGCCAGCAGGGGTCCAAGCTCCTACGAGCAGTACTTC. This gives the protein CASRGPSSYEQYF.

The chain joins TRBV2 to TRBJ2-1; D not resolved. Germline loops: CDR1 SNHLY, CDR2 FYNNEI. The ends were cut back, 6 bases at V and 4 bases at J, with 7 bases in the middle. The CDR3 totals 12 residues. The CDR3 sequence is CASRVGYNEQFF. CDR3 nucleotides: TGTGCCAGCAGAGTAGGATACAATGAGCAGTTCTTC.

A word on this clonotype: A far larger clone differs by one base, so this is likely a read error. CDR3 bases: TGTGCCAGCTCTAGGAACAGTTCCTACGAGCAGTACTTC. This encodes CASSRNSSYEQYF. V is TRBV18 and J is TRBJ2-5; D remains unclear. With the DNA end fitting TRBJ2-7 better, the J assignment may be wrong. Germline V gene lookup returns CDR1 KGHSH and CDR2 LQKENI. The CDR3 runs 13 residues.

V is TRBV6-6 and J is TRBJ2-5; D assignment may be TRBD1 or TRBD2 (6 bases each). The DNA matches TRBJ2-7 better at its end, which makes the J call doubtful. This CDR3 is 15 amino acids long. Germline V gene data show CDR1 as MNHNY and CDR2 as SVGAGI (reference sequence). DNA of the CDR3: TGTGCCAGCAGCGACCGGAGGGGGATAGGTTACGAGCAGTACTTC. Translating it yields CASSDRRGIGYEQYF.

The chain combines TRBV4-1 with TRBJ1-1, with 8 bases matching TRBD1. Germline V gives CDR1 MGHRA, CDR2 YSYEKL. V shed 2 bases and J 5 bases; nucleotides not matched to a gene: 10. This CDR3 contains 16 residues. In nucleotides, the CDR3 is TGCGCCAGCAGCCAAAGCCCCGGGACAGGCCGGACTGAAGCTTTCTTT. This sequence encodes CASSQSPGTGRTEAFF.

This clonotype has only a few counts. The chain joins TRBV6-5 to TRBJ1-2, with D possibly TRBD1 on 6 matching bases. Per the germline V gene, CDR1 is MNHEY and CDR2 is SVGAGI. The V and J ends lost 9 bases and 6 bases respectively, with 17 bases between them. The CDR3 covers 13 residues. The CDR3: CASFQGQGNGYTF. The CDR3 DNA reads TGTGCCAGTTTTCAAGGCCAGGGGAATGGCTACACCTTC.

The chain joins TRBV2 to TRBJ2-3, with D hard to call. Trimming pared 4 bases from V and 5 bases from J, leaving 1 base between. Germline CDR1 reads SNHLY; CDR2 reads FYNNEI. This CDR3 region has 10 residues. The CDR3 loop is CASSVDTQYF. The CDR3 coding sequence is TGTGCCAGCAGTGTAGATACGCAGTATTTT.

This clonotype was seen once. The genes are TRBV3-1 and TRBJ2-3; D not resolved. In germline, CDR1 is LGHDT, CDR2 YNNKEL (reference sequence). V shed 2 bases and J shed 2 bases, with 14 bases lying between them. The CDR3 is 16 amino acids. Written as DNA, the CDR3 is TGTGCCAGCAGCCAAACGCCACTTCTCCACACAGATACGCAGTATTTT. Protein product: CASSQTPLLHTDTQYF.

The CDR3 is CASSLGLADGYTF. The CDR3 DNA follows: TGCGCCAGCAGCTTGGGCCTCGCGGATGGCTACACCTTC. The rearrangement uses TRBV5-1 and TRBJ1-2; D unclear. Per germline, CDR1 SGHRS and CDR2 YFSETQ. The CDR3 contains 13 residues. Trimming pared 0 bases from V and 6 bases from J, leaving 9 bases between.

This clonotype was detected a few times. This chain joins TRBV4-3 and TRBJ1-6; perhaps TRBD1 as D (6 bases). The CDR3 length is 14 residues. Trimming cost V 1 base and J 8 bases, with 9 bases left between them. CDR1 is LGHNA and CDR2 is YSLEER in the germline V gene. The CDR3 DNA reads as TGCGCCAGCAGCCAAGCAGGGGCGGATTCACCCCTCCACTTT. It is translated as CASSQAGADSPLHF.

The chain has TRBV29-1 and TRBJ2-3, with 8 bases lining up with TRBD1. This CDR3 spans 13 amino acids. Germline CDR1 reads SQVTM; CDR2 reads ANQGSEA. V was clipped by 7 bases and J by 8 bases; unmatched bases: 11. The CDR3 bases are TGCAGCGGCATCAGGGGGCAGGGGATTACGCAGTATTTT. Translation: CSGIRGQGITQYF.

This clonotype was seen ten or more times. The V call is TRBV29-1, the J call TRBJ2-4; D gene ambiguous. CDR1 and CDR2 (germline): SQVTM, ANQGSEA. This CDR3 spans 13 amino acids. V was clipped by 8 bases and J by 5 bases, with 16 bases between them. CDR3 protein: CSYTSYSENIQYF. The CDR3 DNA follows: TGCAGCTATACCTCGTATTCGGAAAACATTCAGTACTTC.

The sample holds a few counts of this clonotype. The chain uses TRBV11-1 and TRBJ2-7, with 7 bases aligning to TRBD1. CDR1 is SGHAT and CDR2 is FQDESV in the germline V gene (reference sequence). The CDR3 totals 12 residues. V dropped 3 bases and J dropped 6; count of bases not matched to a gene: 2. CDR3 coding DNA: TGTGCCAGCAGCTTCTCAGGGGGCGAGCAGTACTTC. This codes for CASSFSGGEQYF.

The V call is TRBV5-6, the J call TRBJ1-2; D possibly corresponds to TRBD1 (5 bases). The CDR3 covers 14 residues. Germline V gene sequence: CDR1 SGHDT, CDR2 YYEEEE. V lost 0 bases, J lost 7 bases, and 13 bases lay in between. DNA of the CDR3: TGTGCCAGCAGCTTGGTACATGGGAGGGGTGGCTACACCTTC. This codes for CASSLVHGRGGYTF.

The chain combines TRBV4-2 with TRBJ2-1; D unresolved. CDR3 length: 16 residues. The germline V gene has CDR1 LGHNA and CDR2 YNFKEQ. The germline V and J ends were trimmed by 5 bases and 6 bases, with 20 bases remaining between them. CDR3 in DNA: TGTGCCAGCAGCTCGAATGGATTGGCCCTAGGCAATGAGCAGTTCTTC. Residues: CASSSNGLALGNEQFF.

This clonotype was observed a few times. V gene TRBV6-2 or TRBV6-3 combines with J gene TRBJ2-7; D may correspond to TRBD1 or TRBD2 (5 bases each). V was trimmed by 2 bases and J by 0 bases, leaving 11 bases between them. CDR3 length: 15 residues. CDR1 is MNHEY, CDR2 SVGEGT, per germline. CDR3 nucleotide sequence: TGTGCCAGCAGTTACGGGACGGATAGCTCCTACGAGCAGTACTTC. It yields the protein CASSYGTDSSYEQYF.